The clone carrying this TCR beta chain is labeled large based on frequency. There are 14 residues in the CDR3. The germline V gene has CDR1 SQVTM and CDR2 ANQGSEA. TRB rearrangements were amplified by touch-down multiplex PCR with mixed TRB-A/B primers. Following a re-call of the multiplex PCR reads, TCRdb has one entry per CDR3 protein and lacks DNA. The sample yields more than 9,000 distinct CDR3 sequences, of which the top ten take up more than 2.5%. The data stem from a study of T cell clusters in autoimmune cytopenias. Each sample's input was about 250 ng genomic DNA, some 38,000 genome equivalents. The same sample was also studied in work on T cell repertoires in aging, cancer and after chemotherapy.

The source material was peripheral blood. The chain couples TRBV29-1 to TRBJ1-1. This TCR was sampled from a human donor in good health. CDR3 protein: CSVRQIGESTEAFF.